The 2 T cell receptor beta chains in this list originate from one sample, sequenced in a study of cytomegalovirus exposure and HLA in healthy donors. PCR amplification relied on 60 Vbeta primers (plus 13 Jbeta primers). Some clones are missing from TCRdb's copy, which holds only in-frame ones; the method was immunoSEQ multiplex PCR. Of over 110,000 clones in the sample, approximately 80% are singletons; the top ten hold roughly 6.2%. Sequencing used PBMCs. The receptors were gathered from a woman in her 40s in good health and CMV-seropositive.

CDR3 region: CASSLRGNQPQHF. The CDR3 region has the DNA TGTGCCAGCAGCCTCCGGGGTAATCAGCCCCAGCATTTT. The V and J genes are TRBV7-8 and TRBJ1-5; unclear D gene. Germline assignment: CDR1 SGHVS and CDR2 FQNEAQ. V lost 5 bases, J lost 4 bases, and 9 bases lay in between. This CDR3 region has 13 residues.

This clone was recorded a few times. This chain connects TRBV27 to TRBJ2-1; 10 bases agree with TRBD1. CDR3 size: 13 residues. J was trimmed by 12 bases and V by 0 bases; bases with no gene match: 2. Germline CDR1 and CDR2: MNHEY and SMNVEV (reference sequence). The CDR3 loop reads CASSLSRDRGQFF. The CDR3 bases are TGTGCCAGCAGTTTATCCAGGGACAGGGGGCAGTTCTTC.